The 21 T cell receptor beta chains given below trace back to one sample, sequenced in a study of blood T cell repertoires in COVID-19. The assay was immunoSEQ multiplex PCR, and TCRdb's table has in-frame clones only and misses some. Of about 99,000 clones in the sample, roughly 79% were seen once. The material sequenced was peripheral blood. Receptors were obtained from an elderly man with COVID-19, enrolled during active disease.

The chain joins TRBV4-3 to TRBJ1-1; tentative D call: TRBD1 (6 bases). The germline CDR1 and CDR2 sequences are LGHNA and YSLEER. Trimming left V 4 bases short and J 1 base short, with 13 bases between. There are 15 residues in the CDR3. The DNA for the CDR3 is TGCGCCAGCAGCCGGACAGCGACCCCGAACACTGAAGCTTTCTTT. It yields the protein CASSRTATPNTEAFF.

This sequence joins TRBV3-1 (or the pseudogene TRBV3-2) and TRBJ2-7; possibly TRBD1 for D (5 bases). Germline lookup yields CDR1 LGHDT and CDR2 YNNKEL (reference sequence). V was shortened by 4 bases and J by 2 bases, with 12 bases between the two germline ends. The CDR3 totals 14 residues. The CDR3 DNA is TGTGCCAGCAGCCGTAGGCCAGGGACCTACGAGCAGTACTTC. Protein sequence: CASSRRPGTYEQYF.

V is TRBV9 and J is TRBJ1-2; 7 nucleotides match TRBD1. This CDR3 has 15 amino acids. CDR1 is SGDLS and CDR2 is YYNGEE in the germline V gene. The V and J ends lost 4 bases and 4 bases, in that order; junction bases with no gene match: 10. The CDR3 sequence is CASSPRQGKGYGYTF. The CDR3, as DNA: TGTGCCAGCAGCCCCCGACAGGGTAAAGGCTATGGCTACACCTTC.

The chain is built from TRBV5-6 and TRBJ1-2; 9 nucleotides line up with TRBD1. Germline V lookup: CDR1 SGHDT, CDR2 YYEEEE. V shed 4 bases, J shed 7 bases, and the junction held 8 bases outside the gene matches. CDR3 length: 14 amino acids. As DNA, the CDR3 is TGTGCCAGCAGCCGACAGGGGGATTTCGCTGGCTACACCTTC. It codes for CASSRQGDFAGYTF.

The chain is built from TRBV6-5 and TRBJ1-3; D not certain. V was cut by 5 bases and J by 2 bases, with 13 bases left in between. Germline CDR1 reads MNHEY; CDR2 reads SVGAGI. CDR3 length: 15 residues. CDR3: CASSPSYRAGNTIYF. CDR3 nucleotide sequence: TGTGCCAGCAGTCCCTCTTACCGGGCTGGAAACACCATATATTTT.

The chain couples TRBV12-3 or TRBV12-4 to TRBJ1-4; D is unresolved. The V end lost 2 bases, the J end lost 7 bases, and 8 bases lay between the germline ends. The CDR3 extends over 13 amino acids. The CDR3 DNA follows: TGTGCCAGCAGTTTATGGGCAGCTGAAAAACTGTTTTTT. It encodes CASSLWAAEKLFF.

The J gene is TRBJ1-1, the V gene TRBV18; no clear D. The ends were cut back, 2 bases at V and 4 bases at J, with 11 bases in the middle. The CDR3 totals 14 residues. Per germline, CDR1 KGHSH and CDR2 LQKENI. CDR3 sequence reads: CASSPYGESTEAFF. In nucleotides, the CDR3 is TGTGCCAGCTCACCATATGGGGAGAGCACTGAAGCTTTCTTT.

The rearrangement links TRBV5-4 to TRBJ1-2; D is undetermined. Germline assignment: CDR1 SGHNT and CDR2 YYREEE (reference sequence). V lost 0 bases, J lost 6 bases, and 9 bases lay in between. The CDR3 has 13 amino acids. CDR3 nucleotide sequence: TGTGCCAGCAGCTTGGCCGGAGCACATGGCTACACCTTC. Residues: CASSLAGAHGYTF. The full variable domain, with the rest looked up from reference TRBV5-4 and TRBJ1-2, is ETGVTQSPTHLIKTRGQQVTLRCSSQSGHNTVSWYQQALGQGPQFIFQYYREEENGRGNFPPRFSGLQFPNYSSELNVNALELDDSALYLCASSLAGAHGYTFGSGTRLTVV.

The V and J genes are TRBV28 and TRBJ2-3, with TRBD1 matching over 8 bases. CDR3 length: 19 amino acids. Germline V CDR1 and CDR2: MDHEN, SYDVKM. Trimming at V came to 5 bases and at J to 5 bases, leaving 21 bases not matched to a gene. CDR3 amino acids: CASSNQGAPGTPPQDTQYF. CDR3 DNA: TGTGCCAGCAGTAACCAGGGGGCGCCGGGAACCCCCCCTCAAGATACGCAGTATTTT.

The chain uses TRBV18 and TRBJ2-7; 7 nucleotides line up with TRBD1. The length of the CDR3 is 16 residues. Trimming removed 3 bases from V and 7 bases from J; junction bases left unmatched: 15. Looked up from germline, CDR1 is KGHSH and CDR2 is LQKENI. Here the CDR3 reads CASSPAPGQTSLEQYF. CDR3 DNA: TGTGCCAGCTCACCCGCTCCGGGACAGACGTCTCTGGAGCAGTACTTC.

This clone is a singleton in its sample. This chain uses TRBV6-5 with TRBJ1-1, with 7 bases matching TRBD1. This CDR3 contains 15 residues. The germline CDR1 and CDR2 sequences are MNHEY and SVGAGI. Losses at the gene ends were 2 bases for V and 3 bases for J; bases not matched to a gene: 6. The CDR3 loop is CASSYDRARDTEAFF. CDR3 in DNA: TGTGCCAGCAGTTACGACAGGGCTAGGGACACTGAAGCTTTCTTT.

The chain links TRBV2 to TRBJ2-7; 12 bases map to TRBD1. Losses at the gene ends were 6 bases for V and 10 bases for J; bases not matched to a gene: 4. Germline V CDR1 and CDR2: SNHLY, FYNNEI. The CDR3 spans 12 residues. The CDR3 is CASRGTGGAQYF. DNA for the CDR3: TGTGCCAGCAGGGGGACAGGGGGCGCCCAGTACTTC.

The chain is built from TRBV7-3 and TRBJ2-2; TRBD2 aligns across 7 bases. Germline CDR1 and CDR2: SGHTA and FQGTGA. J lost 4 bases, V lost 5 bases, and 10 bases had no gene match. The CDR3 contains 16 residues. The CDR3 reads CASSPIPGTTTGELFF. CDR3 bases: TGTGCCAGCAGCCCCATCCCCGGGACTACCACCGGGGAGCTGTTTTTT.

The V call is TRBV5-1, the J call TRBJ2-7; 7 bases line up with TRBD1. The V segment lost 2 bases and the J segment 9 bases; nucleotides outside the gene matches: 2. The CDR3 runs to 11 residues. The germline CDR1 and CDR2 sequences are SGHRS and YFSETQ. The CDR3 reads CASSLGDRQYF. For the CDR3, the DNA is TGCGCCAGCAGCTTAGGGGACAGGCAGTACTTC.

The chain joins TRBV30 to TRBJ1-2, with D maybe TRBD1 (6 bases). Germline CDR1 is GTSNPN and CDR2 is SVGIG (reference sequence). V was cut by 0 bases and J by 2 bases, with 7 bases left in between. This CDR3 contains 13 residues. CDR3 sequence (DNA): TGTGCCTGGAGTGTAACAGGGAACTATGGCTACACCTTC. It is translated as CAWSVTGNYGYTF.

This clone has only one observation. The genes are TRBV19 and TRBJ1-5; 9 bases line up with TRBD1. Germline loops: CDR1 LNHDA, CDR2 SQIVND (reference sequence). V dropped 4 bases and J dropped 3; count of bases not matched to a gene: 7. The CDR3 extends over 16 amino acids. Here the CDR3 reads CASSTLDRGVNQPQHF. The DNA of the CDR3 is TGTGCCAGTAGTACCTTAGACAGGGGGGTCAATCAGCCCCAGCATTTT.

The chain combines TRBV6-2 or TRBV6-3 with TRBJ2-2; D uncertain. Germline assignment: CDR1 MNHEY and CDR2 SVGEGT. Trimming stripped 0 bases from V and 1 base from J, with 9 bases between. This CDR3 spans 16 amino acids. The CDR3 DNA follows: TGTGCCAGCAGTTACTCGAGTCCGCGGAACACCGGGGAGCTGTTTTTT. Its translation: CASSYSSPRNTGELFF.

This clone occurred once. This chain links TRBV3-1 (or the pseudogene TRBV3-2) with TRBJ2-5; D remains ambiguous. CDR1 is LGHDT and CDR2 is YNNKEL in the germline V gene (reference sequence). CDR3 size: 12 residues. V lost 3 bases to trimming and J lost 11 bases, with 13 bases between them. CDR3 in DNA: TGTGCCAGCAGCCACGACGCTAGACCTCAGTACTTC. Translation: CASSHDARPQYF.

The rearrangement uses TRBV7-2 and TRBJ2-1, with 8 bases fitting TRBD2. J was trimmed by 4 bases and V by 0 bases; bases with no gene match: 11. The CDR3 length is 18 residues. Germline V gene lookup returns CDR1 SGHTA and CDR2 FQGNSA. In DNA, the CDR3 is TGTGCCAGCAGCTTAGCGTCGGGGGGGCCTCCTCTTTACAATGAGCAGTTCTTC. It yields the protein CASSLASGGPPLYNEQFF. The whole variable domain, remainder taken from reference TRBV7-2 and TRBJ2-1, is GAGVSQSPSNKVTEKGKDVELRCDPISGHTALYWYRQSLGQGLEFLIYFQGNSAPDKSGLPSDRFSAERTGGSVSTLTIQRTQQEDSAVYLCASSLASGGPPLYNEQFFGPGTRLTVL.

The chain combines TRBV19 with TRBJ2-7; maybe TRBD1 (6 bases). Trimming shortened V by 3 bases and J by 1 base, and 10 bases separated the two germline ends. CDR3 size: 14 residues. Germline CDR1 and CDR2: LNHDA and SQIVND (reference sequence). The CDR3 sequence: CASSIGQLSYEQYF. The CDR3 region has the DNA TGTGCCAGTAGTATTGGACAGCTTTCCTACGAGCAGTACTTC.

This chain uses TRBV29-1 with TRBJ1-2; 8 bases match TRBD1. Germline V gene lookup returns CDR1 SQVTM and CDR2 ANQGSEA. The length of the CDR3 is 14 residues. The V gene end was trimmed by 4 bases and the J gene end by 2 bases; junction bases not matched to a gene: 6. The CDR3 DNA sequence: TGCAGCGTTGGACAGGGGTTATTGAACTATGGCTACACCTTC. Its translation is CSVGQGLLNYGYTF. Variable domain in full (rest from reference TRBV29-1 and TRBJ1-2): SAVISQKPSRDICQRGTSLTIQCQVDSQVTMMFWYRQQPGQSLTLIATANQGSEATYESGFVIDKFPISRPNLTFSTLTVSNMSPEDSSIYLCSVGQGLLNYGYTFGSGTRLTVV.